These 8 T cell receptor beta chains originate from one sample sequenced in a study of OX40 agonist ivuxolimab in advanced cancers. The data were produced by immunoSEQ multiplex PCR, yet TCRdb's version contains in-frame clones alone and is incomplete. In the table there are tens of thousands of clones, more than 80% of which are singletons. Sequences were derived from CD4+ or CD8+ T cells sorted from blood, sampled in a trial of the OX40 agonist ivuxolimab. These TCRs come from an adult with an advanced solid tumor such as melanoma, head and neck, liver or kidney cancer.

The chain links TRBV2 to TRBJ1-2; TRBD1 matches at 8 bases. Germline-derived CDR1 and CDR2 are SNHLY and FYNNEI. This CDR3 contains 14 residues. The ends lost 6 bases at V and 6 bases at J; junction bases unmatched: 9. The DNA for the CDR3 is TGTGCCAGCAGGGTAGACAGGGGAAATGATGGCTACACCTTC. Amino acids: CASRVDRGNDGYTF.

The gene calls are TRBV19 and TRBJ2-7; 10 nucleotides agree with TRBD1. Trimming removed 5 bases from V and 6 bases from J; junction bases left unmatched: 13. Germline V gene lookup returns CDR1 LNHDA and CDR2 SQIVND (reference sequence). This CDR3 comprises 16 residues. The CDR3 loop is CASSRLGPGQGSEQYF. Written as DNA, the CDR3 is TGTGCCAGTAGTCGTCTGGGACCGGGACAGGGGTCCGAGCAGTACTTC.

V and J are TRBV18 and TRBJ1-3; D remains unclear. V was clipped by 6 bases and J by 0 bases, with 24 bases between them. Germline V gene data show CDR1 as KGHSH and CDR2 as LQKENI. The CDR3 has 19 amino acids. CDR3 in amino acids: CASSSRKRVPIYSGNTIYF. In nucleotides, the CDR3 is TGTGCCAGCTCGTCCCGGAAAAGGGTACCCATCTACTCTGGAAACACCATATATTTT.

This clone was detected only a few times. The chain uses TRBV9 and TRBJ1-3; D is uncertain. The V gene's germline CDR1 is SGDLS and CDR2 YYNGEE. CDR3 length: 15 amino acids. The V and J ends lost 1 base and 0 bases respectively, with 8 bases between them. DNA of the CDR3: TGTGCCAGCAGCGTATCGGGCAGCTCTGGAAACACCATATATTTT. Amino acid sequence: CASSVSGSSGNTIYF.

This chain joins TRBV6-5 and TRBJ1-1; D not certain. Per the germline V gene, CDR1 is MNHEY and CDR2 is SVGAGI. V lost 4 bases, J lost 1 base, and 7 bases lay in between. CDR3 length: 13 residues. The CDR3 DNA follows: TGTGCCAGCAGTTTTCGCGGGAACACTGAAGCTTTCTTT. This encodes CASSFRGNTEAFF.

This rearrangement joins TRBV30 to TRBJ2-7; D remains ambiguous. Trimming cost V 2 bases and J 5 bases, with 7 bases left between them. The V gene's germline CDR1 is GTSNPN and CDR2 SVGIG (reference sequence). CDR3 length equals 11 residues. The CDR3 loop reads CAWSFRHEQYF. CDR3 coding DNA: TGTGCCTGGAGTTTTAGGCACGAGCAGTACTTC.

V and J are TRBV6-1 and TRBJ2-2; D uncertain. The V end was cut by 0 bases, the J end by 0 bases, with 8 bases between. This CDR3 spans 16 amino acids. Germline lookup yields CDR1 MNHNS and CDR2 SASEGT. CDR3: CASSEAVRPNTGELFF. CDR3 DNA sequence: TGTGCCAGCAGTGAAGCAGTGAGACCGAACACCGGGGAGCTGTTTTTT.

This clone has more than one count but fewer than ten. The chain is built from TRBV29-1 and TRBJ1-1, with TRBD1 identical over 9 bases. Germline trimming cut 6 bases from V and 6 bases from J; bases unmatched to any gene: 8. CDR1 and CDR2 (germline): SQVTM, ANQGSEA. There are 13 residues in the CDR3. For the CDR3, the DNA is TGCAGCGTGGACAGGGGCGGGGAAGCTGAAGCTTTCTTT. It codes for CSVDRGGEAEAFF.